These T cell receptor beta chains were read from a single sample in a study of shared clonotypes between healthy human individuals. Profiled with immunoSEQ multiplex PCR; TCRdb holds only in-frame clones, not every one. The table has about 750,000 clones, 92% seen once. Sequences were obtained from naive CD8+ T cells sorted from blood. The receptors originated from a man younger than 40 in good health. CDR3s include the opening cysteine and the closing phenylalanine or tryptophan. The D gene is left open where the match is weak. Not all rows give a size; the values are once, few, many and, for expanded clones, a class.

v_gene: TRBV5-8
len: 12
j_gene: TRBJ2-7
abundance: NA
d_gene: NA
CDR3aa: CASSLGFQGQYF
CDR3nt: TGTGCCAGCAGCTTAGGGTTTCAGGGGCAGTACTTC

v_gene: TRBV11-2
len: 13
j_gene: TRBJ2-7
abundance: once
d_gene: NA
CDR3aa: CASSTGTNYEQYF
CDR3nt: TGTGCCAGCAGCACGGGGACCAACTACGAGCAGTACTTC

v_gene: TRBV7-2
len: 11
j_gene: TRBJ2-2
abundance: few
d_gene: NA
CDR3aa: CASSLGRELFF
CDR3nt: TGTGCCAGCAGCTTAGGAAGGGAGCTGTTTTTT

v_gene: TRBV7-2
len: 19
j_gene: TRBJ2-1
abundance: NA
d_gene: NA
CDR3aa: CASSLSSGIGEVSYNEQFF
CDR3nt: TGTGCCAGCAGCTTAAGTAGCGGAATCGGGGAAGTCTCCTACAATGAGCAGTTCTTC

v_gene: TRBV27
len: 16
j_gene: TRBJ2-7
abundance: NA
d_gene: NA
CDR3aa: CARKFSSDAGSDEQYF
CDR3nt: TGTGCCAGAAAGTTCAGCAGTGATGCAGGTTCCGACGAGCAGTACTTC

v_gene: TRBV15
len: 16
j_gene: TRBJ2-3
abundance: NA
d_gene: TRBD1
CDR3aa: CATSTRTSQGIDTQYF
CDR3nt: TGTGCCACCAGCACACGAACGTCACAGGGGATAGATACGCAGTATTTT

v_gene: TRBV7-9
len: 13
j_gene: TRBJ2-1
abundance: NA
d_gene: TRBD1
CDR3aa: CASRDRGGDEQFF
CDR3nt: TGTGCCAGCCGGGACAGGGGTGGCGATGAGCAGTTCTTC

v_gene: TRBV10-1
len: 14
j_gene: TRBJ2-1
abundance: NA
d_gene: NA
CDR3aa: CASSLADSYNEQFF
CDR3nt: TGCGCCAGCAGTTTAGCAGACAGTTACAATGAGCAGTTCTTC

v_gene: TRBV6-5
len: 15
j_gene: TRBJ2-7
abundance: NA
d_gene: TRBD1
CDR3aa: CASSSRDSLSYEQYF
CDR3nt: TGTGCCAGCAGTTCCCGGGACAGCCTCTCCTACGAGCAGTACTTC

v_gene: TRBV27
len: 14
j_gene: TRBJ2-1
abundance: NA
d_gene: NA
CDR3aa: CASSLSGRGNEQFF
CDR3nt: TGTGCCAGCAGTTTATCCGGCAGGGGCAATGAGCAGTTCTTC

v_gene: TRBV2
len: 17
j_gene: TRBJ2-7
abundance: NA
d_gene: TRBD2
CDR3aa: CASSEAPLADGLYEQYF
CDR3nt: TGTGCCAGCAGTGAAGCCCCCCTAGCGGACGGCCTCTACGAGCAGTACTTC

v_gene: TRBV6-5
len: 13
j_gene: TRBJ1-2
abundance: few
d_gene: NA
CDR3aa: CASSYTGHYGYTF
CDR3nt: TGTGCCAGCAGTTACACCGGGCACTATGGCTACACCTTC

v_gene: TRBV6-6
len: 15
j_gene: TRBJ2-7
abundance: NA
d_gene: NA
CDR3aa: CASSGGTPKVDEQYF
CDR3nt: TGTGCCAGCAGTGGCGGGACTCCTAAAGTGGACGAGCAGTACTTC

v_gene: TRBV7-6
len: 15
j_gene: TRBJ2-1
abundance: NA
d_gene: TRBD2
CDR3aa: CASSSTLGGGNEQFF
CDR3nt: TGTGCCAGCAGCTCCACCCTGGGGGGGGGTAATGAGCAGTTCTTC

v_gene: TRBV19
len: 20
j_gene: TRBJ2-2
abundance: once
d_gene: NA
CDR3aa: CASSIGIGKWSTTNTGELFF
CDR3nt: TGTGCCAGTAGTATAGGAATAGGGAAATGGTCTACCACGAACACCGGGGAGCTGTTTTTT

v_gene: TRBV11-2
len: 14
j_gene: TRBJ2-3
abundance: once
d_gene: NA
CDR3aa: CASSLAGVADTQYF
CDR3nt: TGTGCCAGCAGCTTAGCGGGAGTCGCAGATACGCAGTATTTT

v_gene: TRBV5-5
len: 15
j_gene: TRBJ2-7
abundance: NA
d_gene: NA
CDR3aa: CASSLGGSRSYEQYF
CDR3nt: TGTGCCAGCAGCTTAGGAGGGAGCCGCTCCTACGAGCAGTACTTC

v_gene: TRBV27
len: 15
j_gene: TRBJ2-3
abundance: NA
d_gene: TRBD1
CDR3aa: CASSLWTGGGDTQYF
CDR3nt: TGTGCCAGCAGTTTATGGACAGGGGGCGGAGATACGCAGTATTTT

v_gene: TRBV27
len: 18
j_gene: TRBJ2-5
abundance: NA
d_gene: NA
CDR3aa: CASSPLRDLRKGQETQYF
CDR3nt: TGTGCCAGCAGTCCACTTCGGGACCTTCGAAAGGGACAAGAGACCCAGTACTTC

v_gene: TRBV19
len: 13
j_gene: TRBJ2-5
abundance: NA
d_gene: NA
CDR3aa: CASSRTAGETQYF
CDR3nt: TGTGCCAGTAGTCGGACCGCCGGAGAGACCCAGTACTTC

v_gene: TRBV10-3
len: 14
j_gene: TRBJ2-7
abundance: NA
d_gene: TRBD1
CDR3aa: CAISEEDRIYEQYF
CDR3nt: TGTGCCATCAGTGAGGAGGACAGGATATACGAGCAGTACTTC

v_gene: TRBV5-4
len: 15
j_gene: TRBJ1-2
abundance: NA
d_gene: TRBD1
CDR3aa: CASSTSGQANYGYTF
CDR3nt: TGTGCCAGCAGTACATCGGGACAGGCAAACTATGGCTACACCTTC

v_gene: TRBV7-2
len: 14
j_gene: TRBJ2-5
abundance: NA
d_gene: TRBD1
CDR3aa: CASSYNRGKETQYF
CDR3nt: TGTGCCAGCAGCTATAACAGGGGAAAAGAGACCCAGTACTTC

v_gene: TRBV2
len: 13
j_gene: TRBJ1-2
abundance: NA
d_gene: NA
CDR3aa: CASSERGLGGYTF
CDR3nt: TGTGCCAGCAGTGAACGAGGCTTGGGCGGCTACACCTTC

v_gene: TRBV28
len: 13
j_gene: TRBJ1-2
abundance: NA
d_gene: NA
CDR3aa: CASSQGVVYGYTF
CDR3nt: TGTGCCAGCAGCCAAGGGGTTGTCTATGGCTACACCTTC

v_gene: TRBV29-1
len: 13
j_gene: TRBJ1-2
abundance: NA
d_gene: TRBD1
CDR3aa: CSVEDPRGNGYTF
CDR3nt: TGCAGCGTTGAAGATCCCAGGGGGAACGGCTACACCTTC

v_gene: TRBV5-6
len: 14
j_gene: TRBJ2-7
abundance: NA
d_gene: NA
CDR3aa: CASSKTGEAYEQYF
CDR3nt: TGTGCCAGCAGCAAAACAGGGGAGGCCTACGAGCAGTACTTC

v_gene: TRBV10-3
len: 12
j_gene: TRBJ2-7
abundance: NA
d_gene: NA
CDR3aa: CAILADSYEQYF
CDR3nt: TGTGCCATCCTGGCGGACTCCTACGAGCAGTACTTC

v_gene: TRBV28
len: 14
j_gene: TRBJ2-7
abundance: NA
d_gene: TRBD2
CDR3aa: CASSFPGGSYEQYF
CDR3nt: TGTGCCAGCAGTTTCCCGGGCGGGAGTTACGAGCAGTACTTC

v_gene: TRBV27
len: 16
j_gene: TRBJ2-3
abundance: NA
d_gene: NA
CDR3aa: CASSLGVADLTDTQYF
CDR3nt: TGTGCCAGCAGTTTAGGGGTTGCCGACCTCACAGATACGCAGTATTTT

v_gene: TRBV27
len: 16
j_gene: TRBJ2-4
abundance: NA
d_gene: NA
CDR3aa: CASGRFWSGSANIQYF
CDR3nt: TGTGCCAGCGGCCGCTTCTGGTCCGGGAGTGCAAACATTCAGTACTTC

v_gene: TRBV10-3
len: 13
j_gene: TRBJ1-1
abundance: few
d_gene: NA
CDR3aa: CAISESNPAEAFF
CDR3nt: TGTGCCATCAGTGAGTCGAATCCCGCCGAAGCTTTCTTT

v_gene: TRBV28
len: 12
j_gene: TRBJ2-7
abundance: NA
d_gene: NA
CDR3aa: CASSFRFGEQYF
CDR3nt: TGTGCCAGCAGTTTTCGGTTCGGCGAGCAGTACTTC

v_gene: TRBV7-9
len: 12
j_gene: TRBJ2-5
abundance: NA
d_gene: NA
CDR3aa: CASSPIQETQYF
CDR3nt: TGTGCCAGCAGCCCGATCCAAGAGACCCAGTACTTC

v_gene: TRBV9
len: 16
j_gene: TRBJ1-3
abundance: NA
d_gene: TRBD1
CDR3aa: CASSGHLTGLGNTIYF
CDR3nt: TGTGCCAGCAGCGGACATCTGACAGGGCTGGGAAACACCATATATTTT

v_gene: TRBV19
len: 15
j_gene: TRBJ2-7
abundance: NA
d_gene: NA
CDR3aa: CASSIEGLGSYEQYF
CDR3nt: TGTGCCAGTAGTATCGAAGGATTGGGCTCCTACGAGCAGTACTTC

v_gene: TRBV7-9
len: 14
j_gene: TRBJ2-1
abundance: NA
d_gene: TRBD1
CDR3aa: CASSHRDRHNEQFF
CDR3nt: TGTGCCAGCAGCCACCGGGACAGGCACAATGAGCAGTTCTTC

v_gene: TRBV6-1
len: 12
j_gene: TRBJ2-7
abundance: NA
d_gene: NA
CDR3aa: CASSGYIREQYF
CDR3nt: TGTGCCAGCAGTGGTTACATTCGCGAGCAGTACTTC

v_gene: TRBV10-1
len: 18
j_gene: TRBJ2-1
abundance: few
d_gene: TRBD2
CDR3aa: CASRTGTSGMGSYNEQFF
CDR3nt: TGCGCCAGCAGGACCGGGACTAGCGGGATGGGCTCCTACAATGAGCAGTTCTTC

v_gene: TRBV30
len: 12
j_gene: TRBJ2-7
abundance: NA
d_gene: NA
CDR3aa: CAWSSSLDEQYF
CDR3nt: TGTGCCTGGAGTTCCAGCTTGGACGAGCAGTACTTC

v_gene: TRBV9
len: 17
j_gene: TRBJ2-6
abundance: NA
d_gene: TRBD1
CDR3aa: CASSADRVSSGANVLTF
CDR3nt: TGTGCCAGCAGCGCCGACAGGGTCAGCTCTGGGGCCAACGTCCTGACTTTC